The sequence of this TCR beta chain was determined in a study of T cells in Graves' hyperthyroidism and ophthalmopathy. The CDR3 contains 15 residues. V was cut by 7 bases and J by 2 bases, with 16 bases left in between. Regions amplified from RNA transcripts were the TCR beta CDR3 regions. The TCR CDR3 first-round RT-PCR relied on the HTBI primer set. TCRdb re-analysed the multiplex PCR reads in MiXCR, keeping a single row per CDR3 protein. Among about 350,000 distinct CDR3 sequences listed, about a sixth were seen once. Sequencing used blood. This sequence originates from a woman aged 30 to 39 with Graves' hyperthyroidism that later progressed to Graves' ophthalmopathy. The rearrangement joins TRBV12-3 or TRBV12-4 to TRBJ2-3; the D is unclear. The CDR3 bases are TGTGCCAGCACCCCAGACTGGTCACACACAGATACGCAGTATTTT. Its translation is CASTPDWSHTDTQYF.